These 5 T cell receptor beta chains were all obtained from the same sample, sequenced in a study of cytomegalovirus exposure and HLA in healthy donors. Clones were sequenced by immunoSEQ multiplex PCR, and TCRdb holds only the in-frame ones, with some missing. The sample records 200,000 to 250,000 clones, over 80% being singletons. The sample was PBMCs. Receptors were obtained from a woman aged 18-35 years in good health and CMV-seronegative.

The chain employs TRBV6-1 and TRBJ2-7; perhaps TRBD2 as D (5 bases). The CDR3 loop spans 11 amino acids. V was shortened by 5 bases and J by 5 bases, with 7 bases between the two germline ends. CDR1 and CDR2 from the germline V gene are MNHNS and SASEGT. The CDR3 loop is CASSPGNEQYF. The CDR3 DNA is TGTGCCAGCAGTCCGGGGAACGAGCAGTACTTC.

The genes are TRBV29-1 and TRBJ1-1; a weak D match, TRBD1 (5 bases). Trimming pared 4 bases from V and 5 bases from J, leaving 17 bases between. This CDR3 contains 14 residues. Germline V gene lookup returns CDR1 SQVTM and CDR2 ANQGSEA. Here the CDR3 DNA reads TGCAGCGTTGCCGACCTCCGGGGCGGTACTGAAGCTTTCTTT. Residues: CSVADLRGGTEAFF.

This clone was seen a single time. The CDR3 spells CASTRTGMVEKLFF. The CDR3 region has the DNA TGTGCCAGCACGAGGACAGGGATGGTGGAAAAACTGTTTTTT. The chain carries TRBV2 and TRBJ1-4; 8 nucleotides line up with TRBD1. With V trimmed by 7 bases and J by 8 bases, 9 bases remained unmatched. Germline V CDR1 and CDR2: SNHLY, FYNNEI. This CDR3 is built from 14 residues.

The rearrangement links TRBV6-5 to TRBJ1-1; D is possibly TRBD1 (5 bases). The CDR3 is made up of 15 amino acids. V was shortened by 1 base and J by 1 base, with 10 bases between the two germline ends. Germline V lookup: CDR1 MNHEY, CDR2 SVGAGI. CDR3 bases: TGTGCCAGCAGTTACTATCTAGGGGCGAACACTGAAGCTTTCTTT. Translation gives CASSYYLGANTEAFF.

DNA of the CDR3: TGTGCCAGCAACCTCGGCATTGGGACAGAAAAACTGTTTTTT. Translating it yields CASNLGIGTEKLFF. The chain carries TRBV6-6 and TRBJ1-4, with D perhaps TRBD1 (6 bases). V was cut by 7 bases and J by 8 bases, with 17 bases left in between. The CDR3 is made up of 14 amino acids. Per germline, CDR1 MNHNY and CDR2 SVGAGI (reference sequence).